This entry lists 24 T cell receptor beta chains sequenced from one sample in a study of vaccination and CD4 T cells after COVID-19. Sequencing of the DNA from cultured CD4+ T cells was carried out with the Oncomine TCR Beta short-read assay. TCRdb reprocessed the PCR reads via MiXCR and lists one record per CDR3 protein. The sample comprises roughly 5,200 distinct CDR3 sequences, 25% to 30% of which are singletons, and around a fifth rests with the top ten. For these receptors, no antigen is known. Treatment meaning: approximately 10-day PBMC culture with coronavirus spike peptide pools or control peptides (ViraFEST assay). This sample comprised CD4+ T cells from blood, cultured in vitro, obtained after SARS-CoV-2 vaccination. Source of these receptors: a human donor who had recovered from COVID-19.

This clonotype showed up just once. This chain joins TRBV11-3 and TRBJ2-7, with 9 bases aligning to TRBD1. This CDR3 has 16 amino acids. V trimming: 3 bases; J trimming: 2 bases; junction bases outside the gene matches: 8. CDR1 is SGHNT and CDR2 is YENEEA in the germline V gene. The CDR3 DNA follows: TGTGCCAGCAGCTTCGCGGGACAGGGTTTCCCCTACGAGCAGTACTTC. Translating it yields CASSFAGQGFPYEQYF.

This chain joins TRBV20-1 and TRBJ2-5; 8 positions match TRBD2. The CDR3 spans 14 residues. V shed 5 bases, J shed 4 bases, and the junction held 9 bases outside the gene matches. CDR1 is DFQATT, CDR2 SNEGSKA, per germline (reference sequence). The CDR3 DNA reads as TGCAGTGCTTTCATCTTCGGGGGGGGAGAGACCCAGTACTTC. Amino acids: CSAFIFGGGETQYF.

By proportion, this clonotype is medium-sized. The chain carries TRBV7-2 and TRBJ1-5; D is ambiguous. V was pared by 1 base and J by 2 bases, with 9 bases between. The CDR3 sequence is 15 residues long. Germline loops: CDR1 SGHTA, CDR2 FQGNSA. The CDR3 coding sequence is TGTGCCAGCAGCTTAGAACTCGGGGGCAATCAGCCCCAGCATTTT. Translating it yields CASSLELGGNQPQHF.

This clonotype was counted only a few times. CDR3 in DNA: TGTGCCAGCAGCCTAAACCCCTCCCTAGCGGGCTACGAGCAGTACTTC. Translation: CASSLNPSLAGYEQYF. This rearrangement joins TRBV7-6 to TRBJ2-7, with TRBD2 matching over 8 bases. The CDR3 loop spans 16 amino acids. Trimming took 5 bases from V and 3 from J; bases not matched to a gene: 12. Germline-derived CDR1 and CDR2 are SGHVS and FNYEAQ.

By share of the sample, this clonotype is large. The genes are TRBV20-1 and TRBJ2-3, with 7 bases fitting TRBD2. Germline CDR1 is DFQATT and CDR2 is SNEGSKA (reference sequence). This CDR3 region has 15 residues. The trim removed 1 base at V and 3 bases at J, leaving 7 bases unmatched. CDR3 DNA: TGCAGTGCTAGAGTCGGAGGGAGGGATACAGATACGCAGTATTTT. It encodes CSARVGGRDTDTQYF.

CDR3 nucleotide sequence: TGCAGTGCTTACTTGACTAGGATCACAGATACGCAGTATTTT. This gives the protein CSAYLTRITDTQYF. This rearrangement joins TRBV20-1 to TRBJ2-3, with D tentatively TRBD2 (6 bases). The CDR3 covers 14 residues. Trimming took 5 bases from V and 2 from J, leaving 14 bases between them. The germline gives CDR1 DFQATT, CDR2 SNEGSKA (reference sequence).

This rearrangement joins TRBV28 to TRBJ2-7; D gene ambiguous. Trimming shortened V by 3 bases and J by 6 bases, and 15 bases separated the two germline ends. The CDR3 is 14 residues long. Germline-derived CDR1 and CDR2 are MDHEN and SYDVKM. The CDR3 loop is CASSFSSVGGEQYF. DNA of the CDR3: TGTGCCAGCAGTTTTTCGTCGGTCGGTGGCGAGCAGTACTTC.

CDR3 amino acids: CASSLQGGALQFF. The CDR3, as DNA: TGTGCCAGCAGTTTACAAGGGGGGGCCTTACAGTTCTTC. The V call is TRBV27, the J call TRBJ2-1, with D tentatively TRBD2 (7 bases). Germline assignment: CDR1 MNHEY and CDR2 SMNVEV (reference sequence). CDR3 size: 13 residues. The ends were cut back, 2 bases at V and 13 bases at J, with 15 bases in the middle.

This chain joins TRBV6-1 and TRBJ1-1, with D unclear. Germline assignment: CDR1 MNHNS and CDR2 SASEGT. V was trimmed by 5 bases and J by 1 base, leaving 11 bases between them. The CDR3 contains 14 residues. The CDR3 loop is CASSLRGTNTEAFF. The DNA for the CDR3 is TGTGCCAGCAGTCTGCGGGGAACGAACACTGAAGCTTTCTTT.

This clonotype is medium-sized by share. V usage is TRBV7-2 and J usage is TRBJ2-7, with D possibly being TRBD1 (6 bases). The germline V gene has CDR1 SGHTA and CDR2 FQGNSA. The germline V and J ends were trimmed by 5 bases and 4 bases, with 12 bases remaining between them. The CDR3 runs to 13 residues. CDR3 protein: CASSAGTSYEQYF. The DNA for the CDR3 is TGTGCCAGCAGCGCCGGGACATCTTACGAGCAGTACTTC.

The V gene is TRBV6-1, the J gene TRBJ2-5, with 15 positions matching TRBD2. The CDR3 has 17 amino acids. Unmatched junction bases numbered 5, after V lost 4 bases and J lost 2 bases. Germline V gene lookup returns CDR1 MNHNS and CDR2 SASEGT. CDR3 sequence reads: CASSGTSGGARQETQYF. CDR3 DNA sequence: TGTGCCAGCAGTGGGACTAGCGGGGGGGCCAGGCAAGAGACCCAGTACTTC.

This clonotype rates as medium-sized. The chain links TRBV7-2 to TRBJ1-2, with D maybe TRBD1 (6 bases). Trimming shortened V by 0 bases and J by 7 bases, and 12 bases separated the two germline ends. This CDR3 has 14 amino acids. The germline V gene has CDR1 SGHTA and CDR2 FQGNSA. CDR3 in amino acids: CASSLARGLRGYTF. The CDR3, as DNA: TGTGCCAGCAGCTTAGCCAGGGGTCTCCGTGGCTACACCTTC.

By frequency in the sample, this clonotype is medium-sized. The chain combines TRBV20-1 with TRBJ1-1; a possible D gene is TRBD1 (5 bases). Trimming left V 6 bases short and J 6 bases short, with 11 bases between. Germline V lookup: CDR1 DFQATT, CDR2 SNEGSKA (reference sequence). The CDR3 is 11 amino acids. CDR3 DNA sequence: TGCAGTGCCCGTTCAGGGTCTGAAGCTTTCTTT. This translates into CSARSGSEAFF.

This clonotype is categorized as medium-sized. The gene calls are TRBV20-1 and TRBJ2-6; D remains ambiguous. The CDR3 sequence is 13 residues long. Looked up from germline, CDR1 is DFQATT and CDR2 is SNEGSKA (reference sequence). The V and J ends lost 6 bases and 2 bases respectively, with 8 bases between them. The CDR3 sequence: CSAPSPGANVLTF. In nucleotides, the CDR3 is TGCAGTGCCCCATCCCCTGGGGCCAACGTCCTGACTTTC.

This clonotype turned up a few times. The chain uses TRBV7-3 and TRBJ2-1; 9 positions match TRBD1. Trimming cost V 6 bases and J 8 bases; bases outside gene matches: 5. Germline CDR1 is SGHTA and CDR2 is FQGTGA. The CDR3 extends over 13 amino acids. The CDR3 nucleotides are TGTGCCAGCAGACCGGGACAGGGCCATGAGCAGTTCTTC. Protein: CASRPGQGHEQFF.

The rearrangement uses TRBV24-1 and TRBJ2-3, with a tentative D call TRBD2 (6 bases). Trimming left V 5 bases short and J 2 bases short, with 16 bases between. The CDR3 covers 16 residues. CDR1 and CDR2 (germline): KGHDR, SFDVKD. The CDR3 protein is CATSARGAGSTDTQYF. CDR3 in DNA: TGTGCCACCAGTGCCCGGGGTGCGGGGTCCACAGATACGCAGTATTTT.

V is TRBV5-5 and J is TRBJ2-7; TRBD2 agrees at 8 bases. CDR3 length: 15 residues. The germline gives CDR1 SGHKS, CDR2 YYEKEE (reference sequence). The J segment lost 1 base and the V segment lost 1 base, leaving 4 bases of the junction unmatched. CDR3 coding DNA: TGTGCCAGCAGCTTGTTCGGGGGGGGTTCCTACGAGCAGTACTTC. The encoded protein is CASSLFGGGSYEQYF.

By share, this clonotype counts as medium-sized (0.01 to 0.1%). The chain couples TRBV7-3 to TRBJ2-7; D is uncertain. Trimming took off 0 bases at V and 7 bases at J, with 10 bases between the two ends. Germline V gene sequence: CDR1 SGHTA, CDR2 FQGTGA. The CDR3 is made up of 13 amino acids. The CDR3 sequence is CASSLTRVTEQYF. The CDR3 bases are TGTGCCAGCAGCTTAACCCGGGTGACAGAGCAGTACTTC.

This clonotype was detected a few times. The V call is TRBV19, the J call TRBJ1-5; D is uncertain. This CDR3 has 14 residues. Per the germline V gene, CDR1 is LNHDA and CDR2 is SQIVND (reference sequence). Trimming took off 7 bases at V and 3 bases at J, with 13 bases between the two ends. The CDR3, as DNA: TGTGCCAGTACCCCAGTGGGAGCCAATCAGCCCCAGCATTTT. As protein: CASTPVGANQPQHF.

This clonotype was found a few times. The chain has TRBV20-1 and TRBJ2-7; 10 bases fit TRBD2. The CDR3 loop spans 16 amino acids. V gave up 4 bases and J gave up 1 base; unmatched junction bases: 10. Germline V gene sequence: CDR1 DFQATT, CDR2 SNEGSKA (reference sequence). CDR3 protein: CSATGGPSGSSYEQYF. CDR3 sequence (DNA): TGCAGTGCTACGGGGGGCCCTAGCGGGAGTTCCTACGAGCAGTACTTC.

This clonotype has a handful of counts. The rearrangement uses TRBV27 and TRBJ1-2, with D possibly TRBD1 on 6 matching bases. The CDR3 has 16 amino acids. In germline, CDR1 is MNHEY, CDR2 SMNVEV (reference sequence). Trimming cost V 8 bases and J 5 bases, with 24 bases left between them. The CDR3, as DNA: TGTGCCAGCCGAGACGTGTCCGGGGGCGGAATATATGGCTACACCTTC. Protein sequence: CASRDVSGGGIYGYTF.

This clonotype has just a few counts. The CDR3 nucleotides read TGTGCCAGCAGTTCGACCGACAGGCAGTTCTTC. Amino acids: CASSSTDRQFF. V usage is TRBV6-5 and J usage is TRBJ2-1, with TRBD1 as a possible D gene (5 bases). Germline V gene lookup returns CDR1 MNHEY and CDR2 SVGAGI. This CDR3 is 11 amino acids long. Trimming took off 4 bases at V and 12 bases at J, with 10 bases between the two ends.

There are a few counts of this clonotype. This CDR3 is CATGTWADDSPLHF. CDR3 DNA sequence: TGTGCCACTGGGACGTGGGCAGACGATTCACCCCTCCACTTT. This chain connects TRBV6-1 to TRBJ1-6, with a possible D match to TRBD1 (5 bases). The CDR3 is 14 amino acids. Trimming removed 10 bases from V and 8 bases from J, with 18 bases in between. The germline CDR1 and CDR2 sequences are MNHNS and SASEGT.

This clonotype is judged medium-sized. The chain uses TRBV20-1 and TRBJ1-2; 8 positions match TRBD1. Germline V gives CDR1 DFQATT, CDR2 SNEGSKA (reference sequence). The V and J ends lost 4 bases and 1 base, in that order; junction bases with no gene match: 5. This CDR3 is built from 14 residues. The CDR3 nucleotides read TGCAGTGCTACCCGGGACAGGCTTAACTATGGCTACACCTTC. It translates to CSATRDRLNYGYTF.